This T cell receptor beta chain was identified in a study of T cell responses to AZD1222 COVID-19 vaccine. Study-level findings and limits: Across spike, vaccine-associated CD4 TCRs were found, dominant at 160-218 and 743-854.

In its sample, this clone was seen a few times. What it recognizes is unknown. From germline, CDR1 is SGHAT and CDR2 FQNNGV. This CDR3 contains 15 residues. Trimming at V came to 4 bases and at J to 2 bases, leaving 6 bases not matched to a gene. Using immunoSEQ multiplex PCR, the repertoire was profiled, and TCRdb retains in-frame clones only, with some absent. In the table there are about 130,000 clones, about 90% of which are singletons. The receptor's source is an adult in good health. The chain employs TRBV11-2 and TRBJ1-2; 8 bases map to TRBD1. Material: peripheral blood, obtained on day 0 of AZD1222 vaccination. CDR3 loop: CASSSRQGWNYGYTF. In nucleotides, the CDR3 is TGTGCCAGCAGCTCCAGACAGGGGTGGAACTATGGCTACACCTTC.